The clone carrying this TCR beta chain was detected many times. Its antigen is still unknown. Each CDR3 protein gets one entry after TCRdb re-called the reads with MiXCR. The sample holds 170,000 or so distinct CDR3 sequences, over 13% seen once. This record comes from a study of T cell repertoires in cytomegalovirus infection. Across the whole study: Public TCR beta signature analysis indicated the presence of both CMV infection and matching HLA type. Whole-study findings and limits: The cumulative frequency of public TCR beta families distinguished individuals who carried CMV together with the relevant HLA. It was HLA-C-restricted CMV-specific TCR beta clonotypes that dominated the response ex vivo.

This CDR3 region has 16 residues. V dropped 2 bases and J dropped 3 bases, with 11 bases sitting between them. Germline V lookup: CDR1 WSHSY, CDR2 SAAADI. The J gene is TRBJ1-6, the V gene TRBV10-2; D remains unclear. The receptor comes from a human donor in good health (CMV status not recorded). Some clones in this sample may be carry-over from other donors' samples. Input material: PBMCs. CDR3: CASSEVARDYNSPLHF. CDR3 coding DNA: TGCGCCAGCAGTGAGGTGGCGAGGGACTATAATTCACCCCTCCACTTT.